The 18 T cell receptor beta chains listed next were all sequenced from one sample in a study of cytomegalovirus exposure and HLA in healthy donors. The primer mix had 60 Vbeta and 13 Jbeta primers. The method was immunoSEQ multiplex PCR; TCRdb's version includes in-frame clones alone and lacks a portion of them. The sample contains under 250,000 clones, roughly 85% of which appear only once. Input material: PBMCs. All receptors come from a woman between 45 and 60 years old in good health and CMV-seronegative.

The rearrangement links TRBV6-1 to TRBJ2-1, with 7 bases identical to TRBD2. The CDR3 sequence is 14 residues long. Germline CDR1 and CDR2: MNHNS and SASEGT. V dropped 5 bases and J dropped 0; count of bases not matched to a gene: 1. The DNA for the CDR3 is TGTGCCAGCAGTCGGACTAGCTCCTACAATGAGCAGTTCTTC. Amino acid sequence: CASSRTSSYNEQFF.

V usage is TRBV5-1 and J usage is TRBJ2-7; 10 nucleotides line up with TRBD1. The CDR3 length is 14 residues. CDR1 is SGHRS and CDR2 is YFSETQ in the germline V gene. V lost 4 bases, J lost 4 bases, and 5 bases stayed unmatched. This CDR3 reads CASSQGTGEYEQYF. The CDR3 DNA reads TGCGCCAGCAGCCAAGGGACAGGGGAGTACGAGCAGTACTTC.

This chain links TRBV7-9 with TRBJ2-2; 8 nucleotides agree with TRBD2. The CDR3 sequence is 16 residues long. Germline CDR1 is SEHNR and CDR2 is FQNEAQ (reference sequence). V gave up 5 bases and J gave up 0 bases; unmatched junction bases: 5. The DNA of the CDR3 is TGTGCCAGCAGCAGAACGGGAGGGCCGAACACCGGGGAGCTGTTTTTT. It codes for CASSRTGGPNTGELFF.

Notes on this clone: The junction shows a germline mismatch at one end, possibly a read error. The sample carries other DNA sequences with the same CDR3. The V call is TRBV6-5, the J call TRBJ1-2; a weak D match, TRBD1 (6 bases). CDR1 is MNHEY and CDR2 is SVGAGI in the germline V gene. CDR3 length: 14 amino acids. The CDR3 bases are TGTGCCAGTAGTTACTCGAGGCAGGGGAATGGCTACACCTTC. Translation: CASSYSRQGNGYTF.

The chain has TRBV19 and TRBJ2-7; 8 bases line up with TRBD2. CDR3 length: 15 amino acids. Germline V CDR1 and CDR2: LNHDA, SQIVND (reference sequence). V shed 1 base and J 4 bases; nucleotides not matched to a gene: 6. The CDR3 region has the DNA TGTGCCAGTAGTATAGCGGGAGGGCCGGGGTACGAGCAGTACTTC. Its protein product is CASSIAGGPGYEQYF.

The genes are TRBV27 and TRBJ2-2; D gene uncertain. Trimming left V 7 bases short and J 5 bases short, with 17 bases between. The CDR3 sequence is 15 residues long. Looked up from germline, CDR1 is MNHEY and CDR2 is SMNVEV (reference sequence). Here the CDR3 reads CASTETAGRTGELFF. DNA for the CDR3: TGTGCCAGCACCGAAACGGCAGGCCGGACCGGGGAGCTGTTTTTT.

Details on this clone: Other DNA variants within this sample encode the same CDR3. The rearrangement links TRBV5-1 to TRBJ2-5, with D uncertain. V was shortened by 4 bases and J by 2 bases, with 3 bases between the two germline ends. Germline V gives CDR1 SGHRS, CDR2 YFSETQ. This CDR3 spans 11 amino acids. CDR3 nucleotide sequence: TGCGCCAGCAGCACTCAAGAGACCCAGTACTTC. Its translation is CASSTQETQYF.

As concerns this clone: The identical CDR3 is also encoded by other nucleotide sequences in the sample. The chain has TRBV18 and TRBJ2-1; 10 nucleotides agree with TRBD2. This CDR3 contains 15 residues. Germline V lookup: CDR1 KGHSH, CDR2 LQKENI. V lost 3 bases to trimming and J lost 5 bases; unmatched junction nucleotides: 4. CDR3 in amino acids: CASSPRTSGHNEQFF. The CDR3 nucleotides read TGTGCCAGCTCACCTAGGACTAGCGGCCACAATGAGCAGTTCTTC. The full variable domain, its missing parts supplied by reference TRBV18 and TRBJ2-1, is NAGVMQNPRHLVRRRGQEARLRCSPMKGHSHVYWYRQLPEEGLKFMVYLQKENIIDESGMPKERFSAEFPKEGPSILRIQQVVRGDSAAYFCASSPRTSGHNEQFFGPGTRLTVL.

This clone was seen just once. The chain carries TRBV18 and TRBJ1-3; 8 nucleotides agree with TRBD1. The CDR3 consists of 14 residues. Germline values: CDR1 KGHSH, CDR2 LQKENI. V lost 2 bases and J lost 8; bases outside the gene matches: 5. The CDR3 protein is CASSPFDRGDTIYF. The CDR3 coding sequence is TGTGCCAGCTCACCATTTGACAGGGGAGACACCATATATTTT.

The CDR3 sequence is CASSPPHEEGGGGQYF. CDR3 in DNA: TGTGCCAGCAGCCCCCCCCATGAGGAGGGAGGAGGAGGGCAGTACTTC. The rearrangement links TRBV13 to TRBJ2-5; D is possibly TRBD2 (6 bases). The CDR3 loop spans 16 amino acids. Germline assignment: CDR1 PRHDT and CDR2 FYEKMQ (reference sequence). Trimming pared 5 bases from V and 11 bases from J, leaving 27 bases between.

This chain joins TRBV30 and TRBJ2-2; a possible D gene is TRBD1 (6 bases). The CDR3 sequence is 13 residues long. CDR1 and CDR2 from the germline V gene are GTSNPN and SVGIG (reference sequence). The V and J ends lost 3 bases and 7 bases respectively, with 12 bases between them. The DNA of the CDR3 is TGTGCCTGGAGAAGGGACAAATTCGGGGAGCTGTTTTTT. Translated: CAWRRDKFGELFF.

The J gene is TRBJ1-2, the V gene TRBV5-6, with TRBD1 as a possible D gene (5 bases). This CDR3 spans 15 amino acids. From germline, CDR1 is SGHDT and CDR2 YYEEEE. Trimming took 0 bases from V and 3 from J, leaving 12 bases between them. The CDR3 coding sequence is TGTGCCAGCAGCTTGGTCGAGCGGGGCTACTATGGCTACACCTTC. Encoded protein: CASSLVERGYYGYTF. Filled out from reference TRBV5-6 and TRBJ1-2, the complete variable domain reads DAGVTQSPTHLIKTRGQQVTLRCSPKSGHDTVSWYQQALGQGPQFIFQYYEEEERQRGNFPDRFSGHQFPNYSSELNVNALLLGDSALYLCASSLVERGYYGYTFGSGTRLTVV.

This chain connects TRBV6-1 to TRBJ1-6; TRBD1 matches at 7 bases. The CDR3 is made up of 14 amino acids. Germline CDR1 and CDR2: MNHNS and SASEGT. Germline trimming cut 6 bases from V and 7 bases from J; bases unmatched to any gene: 6. CDR3 sequence (DNA): TGTGCCAGCAGGACGGACAGGTTCAATTCACCCCTCCACTTT. Its protein is CASRTDRFNSPLHF.

V is TRBV27 and J is TRBJ1-2; D is ambiguous. This CDR3 spans 14 amino acids. Germline-derived CDR1 and CDR2 are MNHEY and SMNVEV (reference sequence). V lost 5 bases and J lost 5, with 15 bases in between. CDR3 sequence reads: CASSLQRGRYGYTF. The CDR3 DNA reads as TGTGCCAGCAGTCTCCAAAGAGGCCGGTATGGCTACACCTTC.

The chain employs TRBV7-9 and TRBJ2-6; D possibly corresponds to TRBD2 (6 bases). There are 16 residues in the CDR3. Germline V gene sequence: CDR1 SEHNR, CDR2 FQNEAQ (reference sequence). Trimming shortened V by 5 bases and J by 3 bases, and 14 bases separated the two germline ends. The CDR3 is CASSPPGELGANVLTF. CDR3 sequence (DNA): TGTGCCAGCAGCCCCCCGGGGGAGCTTGGGGCCAACGTCCTGACTTTC. The whole variable domain, remainder taken from reference TRBV7-9 and TRBJ2-6, is DTGVSQNPRHKITKRGQNVTFRCDPISEHNRLYWYRQTLGQGPEFLTYFQNEAQLEKSRLLSDRFSAERPKGSFSTLEIQRTEQGDSAMYLCASSPPGELGANVLTFGAGSRLTVL.

V gene TRBV30 combines with J gene TRBJ1-5; D perhaps matches TRBD1 (5 bases). This CDR3 is 14 amino acids long. Looked up from germline, CDR1 is GTSNPN and CDR2 is SVGIG (reference sequence). Trimming removed 2 bases from V and 3 bases from J, with 11 bases in between. CDR3 sequence: CAWSHRSDNQPQHF. The CDR3 nucleotides are TGTGCCTGGAGTCACAGGAGCGACAATCAGCCCCAGCATTTT.

This CDR3 reads CASSLSGGGSYEQYF. As DNA, the CDR3 is TGTGCCAGCAGTTTATCAGGGGGCGGTTCCTACGAGCAGTACTTC. V usage is TRBV27 and J usage is TRBJ2-7; 7 nucleotides align to TRBD1. Germline CDR1 is MNHEY and CDR2 is SMNVEV (reference sequence). The CDR3 is 15 amino acids. The V segment lost 0 bases and the J segment 1 base; nucleotides outside the gene matches: 3.

The chain has TRBV27 and TRBJ2-7; a weak D match, TRBD2 (6 bases). From germline, CDR1 is MNHEY and CDR2 SMNVEV (reference sequence). The CDR3 runs to 14 residues. Trimming left V 6 bases short and J 1 base short, with 13 bases between. This CDR3 reads CASRPGTPSYEQYF. In DNA, the CDR3 is TGTGCCAGCAGACCGGGGACTCCATCCTACGAGCAGTACTTC.